These 10 T cell receptor beta chains share one sample of origin, sequenced in a study of T-cell reconstitution after alpha-beta-depleted transplantation in children. A TCRbeta library incorporating unique molecular identifiers was prepared. TCRdb independently ran MiXCR on the PCR reads; one entry per CDR3 protein. Among more than 300,000 distinct CDR3 sequences, roughly 15% were seen once, and the ten largest hold around 38%. This specimen consisted of PBMCs, mostly from graft donor cells, obtained 360 days after TCRalphabeta/CD19-depleted stem cell transplant. The source is a male patient aged 2-15 years who had a stem cell transplant for acute lymphoblastic leukemia, so the T cells may come from the graft donor.

The CDR3 DNA sequence: TGTGCCAGCAGCCTCTCGGTAGGGACAGGGACCTACGAGCAGTACTTC. Translated, it gives CASSLSVGTGTYEQYF. The genes are TRBV7-2 and TRBJ2-7, with 9 bases identical to TRBD1. From germline, CDR1 is SGHTA and CDR2 FQGNSA. CDR3 length: 16 amino acids. The V and J ends lost 5 bases and 2 bases, in that order; junction bases with no gene match: 10.

The chain employs TRBV7-6 and TRBJ2-5; no clear D gene. The CDR3 runs to 15 residues. The V end was cut by 1 base, the J end by 7 bases, with 16 bases between. Germline V CDR1 and CDR2: SGHVS, FNYEAQ. As DNA, the CDR3 is TGTGCCAGCAGCTTAGACGTTTGGACCCTTGGGACCCAGTACTTC. It translates to CASSLDVWTLGTQYF.

The V gene is TRBV3-1, the J gene TRBJ2-5; D is perhaps TRBD1 (6 bases). The CDR3 is 17 residues long. Germline assignment: CDR1 LGHDT and CDR2 YNNKEL (reference sequence). Trimming took 4 bases from V and 8 from J, leaving 26 bases between them. The CDR3 spells CASSRWETGLVGGTQYF. The CDR3 bases are TGTGCCAGCAGCCGATGGGAGACTGGGCTAGTAGGGGGTACCCAGTACTTC.

Many counts were recorded for this clonotype. The chain uses TRBV18 and TRBJ2-6; unclear D gene. V shed 2 bases and J shed 3 bases, with 5 bases lying between them. CDR3 length equals 14 residues. Germline CDR1 is KGHSH and CDR2 is LQKENI. DNA for the CDR3: TGTGCCAGCTCACCATTTAGTGGGGCCAACGTCCTGACTTTC. It encodes CASSPFSGANVLTF.

This clonotype was picked up many times. V usage is TRBV20-1 and J usage is TRBJ2-3; 7 bases are a match to TRBD2. V shed 7 bases and J 7 bases; nucleotides not matched to a gene: 17. This CDR3 spans 15 amino acids. CDR1 DFQATT and CDR2 SNEGSKA come from the germline V gene (reference sequence). CDR3 region: CSGPPRRELSYTQYF. DNA of the CDR3: TGCAGTGGCCCCCCCCGGCGGGAGCTATCATATACGCAGTATTTT.

This clonotype was picked up many times. This chain joins TRBV29-1 and TRBJ2-7; the D is unclear. The CDR3 length is 12 residues. Trimming took 5 bases from V and 3 from J, leaving 11 bases between them. The germline V gene has CDR1 SQVTM and CDR2 ANQGSEA. In DNA form, the CDR3 reads TGCAGCGTTTCTATAGGTTTCTACGAGCAGTACTTC. This gives the protein CSVSIGFYEQYF.

The chain links TRBV6-2 or TRBV6-3 to TRBJ2-5; 10 bases match TRBD2. The CDR3 sequence is 14 residues long. In germline, CDR1 is MNHEY, CDR2 SVGEGT. V shed 6 bases, J shed 2 bases, and the junction held 3 bases outside the gene matches. Here the CDR3 DNA reads TGTGCCAGCAGGAGAGCGGGAGGGCAAGAGACCCAGTACTTC. It translates to CASRRAGGQETQYF.

The sample holds many counts of this clonotype. The CDR3 region has the DNA TGTGCCAGCAGGCGACAGGGATGGGCGATCACTGAAGCTTTCTTT. It is translated as CASRRQGWAITEAFF. This chain links TRBV27 with TRBJ1-1, with TRBD1 identical over 7 bases. The CDR3 has 15 residues. Germline CDR1 reads MNHEY; CDR2 reads SMNVEV (reference sequence). V gave up 6 bases and J gave up 4 bases; unmatched junction bases: 11.

The rearrangement uses TRBV5-5 and TRBJ1-1; possibly TRBD1 for D (6 bases). The V gene lost 2 bases and the J gene lost 0 bases, with 11 bases spanning the gap. The CDR3 totals 15 residues. Germline V gene data show CDR1 as SGHKS and CDR2 as YYEKEE (reference sequence). The CDR3: CASSFTGYVNTEAFF. For the CDR3, the DNA is TGTGCCAGCAGCTTTACAGGGTATGTGAACACTGAAGCTTTCTTT.

This clonotype was seen a handful of times. The DNA for the CDR3 is TGTGCCAGCAGCTTAGGCAGGCCGTCGGGCTTGAACGAGCAGTACTTC. Amino acids: CASSLGRPSGLNEQYF. This chain links TRBV7-6 with TRBJ2-7; D is undetermined. The V gene's germline CDR1 is SGHVS and CDR2 FNYEAQ. The CDR3 sequence is 16 residues long. Trimming took off 1 base at V and 5 bases at J, with 18 bases between the two ends.